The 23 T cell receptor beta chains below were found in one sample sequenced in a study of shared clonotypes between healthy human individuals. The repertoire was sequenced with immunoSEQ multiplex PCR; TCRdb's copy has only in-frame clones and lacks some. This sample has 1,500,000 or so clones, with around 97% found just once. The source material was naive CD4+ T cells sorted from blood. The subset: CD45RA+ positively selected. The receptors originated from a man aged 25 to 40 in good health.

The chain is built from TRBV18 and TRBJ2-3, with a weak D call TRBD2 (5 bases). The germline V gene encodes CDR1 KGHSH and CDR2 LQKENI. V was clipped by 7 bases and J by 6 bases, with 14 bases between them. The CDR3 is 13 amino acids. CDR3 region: CASFRTREDTQYF. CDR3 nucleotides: TGTGCCAGCTTCCGGACGAGGGAGGATACGCAGTATTTT.

The CDR3 nucleotides read TGCAGCGTTGAAATCCGCCCCTCTGGTCATGAGCAGTTCTTC. Translating it yields CSVEIRPSGHEQFF. The chain employs TRBV29-1 and TRBJ2-1, with D uncertain. Trimming removed 2 bases from V and 8 bases from J, with 16 bases in between. The CDR3 is 14 amino acids. Germline CDR1 is SQVTM and CDR2 is ANQGSEA.

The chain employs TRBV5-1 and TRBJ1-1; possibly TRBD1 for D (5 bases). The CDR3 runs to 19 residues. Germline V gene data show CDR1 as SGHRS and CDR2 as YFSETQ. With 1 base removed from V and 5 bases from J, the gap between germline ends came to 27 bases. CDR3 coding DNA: TGCGCCAGCAGCTTGTTTCCTGCGGGGTCGGGCCGCGGGGGTACTGAAGCTTTCTTT. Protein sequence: CASSLFPAGSGRGGTEAFF.

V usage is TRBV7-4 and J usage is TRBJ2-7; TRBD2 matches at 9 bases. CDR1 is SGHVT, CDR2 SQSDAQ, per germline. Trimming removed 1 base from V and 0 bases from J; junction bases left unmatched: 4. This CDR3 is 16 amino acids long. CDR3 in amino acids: CASSLDNSGSSYEQYF. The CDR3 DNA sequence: TGTGCCAGCAGCTTAGATAATAGCGGGAGCTCCTACGAGCAGTACTTC.

CDR3 in amino acids: CASSFTGQGTVLTF. The CDR3, as DNA: TGTGCCAGCAGTTTTACGGGACAGGGGACCGTCCTGACTTTC. This chain joins TRBV6-6 and TRBJ2-6; TRBD1 matches 10 bases. The CDR3 contains 14 residues. CDR1 is MNHNY and CDR2 is SVGAGI in the germline V gene (reference sequence). V lost 4 bases to trimming and J lost 12 bases; unmatched junction nucleotides: 6.

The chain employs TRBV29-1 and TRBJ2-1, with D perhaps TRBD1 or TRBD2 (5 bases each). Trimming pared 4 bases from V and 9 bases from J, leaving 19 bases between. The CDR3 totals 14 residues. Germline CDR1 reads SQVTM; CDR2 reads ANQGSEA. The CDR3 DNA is TGCAGCGTTGGAGAGGGTGGGGGACGTGGTGAGCAGTTCTTC. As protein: CSVGEGGGRGEQFF.

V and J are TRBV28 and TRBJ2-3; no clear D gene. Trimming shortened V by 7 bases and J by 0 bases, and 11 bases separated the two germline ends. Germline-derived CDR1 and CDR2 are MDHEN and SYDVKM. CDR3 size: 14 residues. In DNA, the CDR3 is TGTGCCAGCAAGTTCATTCAGAGCACAGATACGCAGTATTTT. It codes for CASKFIQSTDTQYF.

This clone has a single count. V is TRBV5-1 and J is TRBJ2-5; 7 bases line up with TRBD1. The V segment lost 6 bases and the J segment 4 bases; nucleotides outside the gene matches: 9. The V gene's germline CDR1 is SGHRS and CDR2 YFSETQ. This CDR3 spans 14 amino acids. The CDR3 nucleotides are TGCGCCAGCACTCGTGACAGGGTAAGAGAGACCCAGTACTTC. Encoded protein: CASTRDRVRETQYF.

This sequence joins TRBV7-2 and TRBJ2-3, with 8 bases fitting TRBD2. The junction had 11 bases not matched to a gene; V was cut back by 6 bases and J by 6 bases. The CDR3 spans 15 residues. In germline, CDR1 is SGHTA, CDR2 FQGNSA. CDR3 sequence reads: CASRLIAGPGDTQYF. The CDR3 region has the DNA TGTGCCAGCAGACTTATAGCGGGACCGGGGGATACGCAGTATTTT.

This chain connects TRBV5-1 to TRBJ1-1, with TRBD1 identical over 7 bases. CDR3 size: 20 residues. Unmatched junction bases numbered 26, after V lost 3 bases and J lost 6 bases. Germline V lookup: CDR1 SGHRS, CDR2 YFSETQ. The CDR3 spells CASSSTPRGGRGSFGAEAFF. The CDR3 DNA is TGCGCCAGCAGCTCGACACCCCGGGGCGGCAGGGGGAGTTTTGGTGCTGAAGCTTTCTTT.

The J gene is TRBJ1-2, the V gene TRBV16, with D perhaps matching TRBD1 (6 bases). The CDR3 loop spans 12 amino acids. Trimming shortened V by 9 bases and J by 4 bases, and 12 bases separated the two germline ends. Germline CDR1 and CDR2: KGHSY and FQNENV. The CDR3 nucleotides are TGTGCCAGGAGAGGACAGAGCTATGGCTACACCTTC. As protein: CARRGQSYGYTF.

For the CDR3, the DNA is TGTGCCAGTAGTATAACAGGGGCTTACCAAGAGACCCAGTACTTC. Amino acids: CASSITGAYQETQYF. The rearrangement links TRBV19 to TRBJ2-5; 7 nucleotides align to TRBD1. J gave up 0 bases and V 2 bases, and 3 bases lay outside the gene matches. The germline V gene has CDR1 LNHDA and CDR2 SQIVND (reference sequence). This CDR3 has 15 amino acids. The complete variable domain, with remaining parts taken from reference TRBV19 and TRBJ2-5, reads DGGITQSPKYLFRKEGQNVTLSCEQNLNHDAMYWYRQDPGQGLRLIYYSQIVNDFQKGDIAEGYSVSREKKESFPLTVTSAQKNPTAFYLCASSITGAYQETQYFGPGTRLLVL.

The CDR3 reads CASSKFLTGELFF. The CDR3 bases are TGTGCCAGCAGTAAATTCCTCACCGGGGAGCTGTTTTTT. The chain uses TRBV6-6 and TRBJ2-2; D remains unclear. There are 13 residues in the CDR3. V was clipped by 5 bases and J by 4 bases, with 8 bases between them. CDR1 and CDR2 from the germline V gene are MNHNY and SVGAGI (reference sequence).

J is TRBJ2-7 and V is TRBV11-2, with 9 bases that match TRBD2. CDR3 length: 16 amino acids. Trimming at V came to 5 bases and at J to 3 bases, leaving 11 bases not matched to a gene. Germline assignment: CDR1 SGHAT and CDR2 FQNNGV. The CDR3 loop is CASSPRAASGIYEQYF. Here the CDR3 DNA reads TGTGCCAGCAGCCCGCGGGCAGCTAGCGGGATCTACGAGCAGTACTTC.

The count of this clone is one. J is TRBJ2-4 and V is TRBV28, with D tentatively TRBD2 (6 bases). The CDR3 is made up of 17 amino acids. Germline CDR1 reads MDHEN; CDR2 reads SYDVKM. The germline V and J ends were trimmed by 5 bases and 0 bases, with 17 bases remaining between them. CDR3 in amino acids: CASSPPGAVLAKNIQYF. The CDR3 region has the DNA TGTGCCAGCAGTCCACCGGGAGCGGTACTAGCCAAAAACATTCAGTACTTC.

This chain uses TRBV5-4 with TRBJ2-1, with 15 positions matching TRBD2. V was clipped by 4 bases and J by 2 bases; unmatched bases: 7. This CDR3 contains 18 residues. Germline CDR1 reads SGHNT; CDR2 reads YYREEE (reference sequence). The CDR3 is CASSPGTSGRSTYNEQFF. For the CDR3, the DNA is TGTGCCAGCAGCCCGGGGACTAGCGGGAGGAGTACCTACAATGAGCAGTTCTTC.

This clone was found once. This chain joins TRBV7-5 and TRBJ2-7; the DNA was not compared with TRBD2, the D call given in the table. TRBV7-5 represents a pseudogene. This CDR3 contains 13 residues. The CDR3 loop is CASGIAGVCEQYF. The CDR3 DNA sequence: TGTGCCAGCGGGATAGCGGGAGTCTGCGAGCAGTACTTC.

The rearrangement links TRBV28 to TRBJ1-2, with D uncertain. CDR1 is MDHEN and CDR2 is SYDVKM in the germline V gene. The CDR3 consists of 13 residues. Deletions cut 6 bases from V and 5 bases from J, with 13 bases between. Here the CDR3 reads CASRPGPLYGYTF. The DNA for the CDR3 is TGTGCCAGCAGGCCTGGACCCCTTTATGGCTACACCTTC.

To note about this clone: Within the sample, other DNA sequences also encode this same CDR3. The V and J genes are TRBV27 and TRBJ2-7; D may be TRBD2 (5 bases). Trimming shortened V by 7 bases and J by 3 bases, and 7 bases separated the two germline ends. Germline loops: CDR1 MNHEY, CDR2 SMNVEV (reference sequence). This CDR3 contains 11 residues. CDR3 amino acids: CASKLGYEQYF. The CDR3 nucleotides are TGTGCCAGCAAACTAGGCTACGAGCAGTACTTC.

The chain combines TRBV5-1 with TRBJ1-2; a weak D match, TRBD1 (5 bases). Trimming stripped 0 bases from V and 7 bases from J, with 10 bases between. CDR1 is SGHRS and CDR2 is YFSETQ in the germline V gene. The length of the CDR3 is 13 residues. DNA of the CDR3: TGCGCCAGCAGCTTGGAGGCAGGGATTGGCTACACCTTC. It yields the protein CASSLEAGIGYTF.

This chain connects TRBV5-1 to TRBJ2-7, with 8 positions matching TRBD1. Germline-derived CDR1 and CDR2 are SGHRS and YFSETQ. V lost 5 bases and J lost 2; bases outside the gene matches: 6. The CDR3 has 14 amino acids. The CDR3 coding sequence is TGCGCCAGCAGGCCGGGACAGGTTCCCTACGAGCAGTACTTC. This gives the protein CASRPGQVPYEQYF.

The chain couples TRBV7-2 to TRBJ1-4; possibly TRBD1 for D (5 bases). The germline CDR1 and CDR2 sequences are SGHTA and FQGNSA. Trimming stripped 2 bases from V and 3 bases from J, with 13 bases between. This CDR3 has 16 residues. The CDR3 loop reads CASSLLSWGSNEKLFF. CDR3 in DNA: TGTGCCAGCAGCTTACTTTCGTGGGGGTCTAATGAAAAACTGTTTTTT.

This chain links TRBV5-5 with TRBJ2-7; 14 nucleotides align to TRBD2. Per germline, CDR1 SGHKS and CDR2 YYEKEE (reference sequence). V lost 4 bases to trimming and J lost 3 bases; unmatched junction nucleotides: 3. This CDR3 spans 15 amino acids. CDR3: CASSPGLAGVYEQYF. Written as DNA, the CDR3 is TGTGCCAGCAGCCCGGGACTAGCGGGAGTCTACGAGCAGTACTTC.